The subject of this entry is one TCR beta chain. CDR3 length equals 13 residues. V shed 0 bases and J shed 9 bases, with 9 bases lying between them. CDR1 is SEHNR, CDR2 FQNEAQ, per germline (reference sequence). This sample is part of a study of CD8+ T cells in alopecia areata. Study as a whole: Percent of scalp involved defined treated patients' severity scores.

Treatment given: oral pan-JAK inhibitor, 5-10 mg twice daily. Following extraction, RNA underwent reverse transcription to cDNA, which served as the sequencing template. The assay was immunoSEQ multiplex PCR, and TCRdb's table has in-frame clones only and misses some. The table shows 150,000 to 200,000 clones, with 50% to 70% occurring only once. The sequenced sample was CD4+ T cells sorted from blood, obtained at week 4, from a patient treated with tofacitinib. The origin of this receptor is a human donor with alopecia areata. The V gene is TRBV7-9, the J gene TRBJ2-1; either TRBD1 or TRBD2 may fit D (5 bases each). The CDR3 DNA follows: TGTGCCAGCAGCTTAGCGGGGGTTGGTGAGCAGTTCTTC. Translation gives CASSLAGVGEQFF. Looking up the rest from reference TRBV7-9 and TRBJ2-1 gives the full variable domain: DTGVSQNPRHKITKRGQNVTFRCDPISEHNRLYWYRQTLGQGPEFLTYFQNEAQLEKSRLLSDRFSAERPKGSFSTLEIQRTEQGDSAMYLCASSLAGVGEQFFGPGTRLTVL.